One and the same sample provided the 20 T cell receptor beta chains below, sequenced in a study of blood T cell repertoires in COVID-19. Some clones are missing from TCRdb's copy, which holds only in-frame ones; the method was immunoSEQ multiplex PCR. The sample records over 120,000 clones, 80% to 85% being singletons. Sequenced material: peripheral blood. The receptor source for this set is a woman aged 55 to 70 with acute or convalescent COVID-19.

The chain employs TRBV12-3 or TRBV12-4 and TRBJ2-1, with unresolved D. The CDR3 loop spans 13 amino acids. V was pared by 3 bases and J by 9 bases, with 12 bases between. This chain's CDR3 is CASSFLGVVEQFF. The CDR3 coding sequence is TGTGCCAGCAGTTTTCTAGGAGTTGTTGAGCAGTTCTTC.

This CDR3 is CATSDPTQGGGEQYF. The CDR3 DNA sequence: TGTGCCACCAGTGATCCTACTCAGGGAGGCGGCGAGCAGTACTTC. The chain has TRBV24-1 and TRBJ2-7; D is perhaps TRBD2 (6 bases). Trimming took off 3 bases at V and 6 bases at J, with 17 bases between the two ends. The CDR3 consists of 15 residues. Looked up from germline, CDR1 is KGHDR and CDR2 is SFDVKD.

The rearrangement links TRBV28 to TRBJ2-2; D remains ambiguous. The CDR3 covers 12 residues. CDR1 MDHEN and CDR2 SYDVKM come from the germline V gene. Trimming removed 10 bases at V and 0 bases at J, with 6 bases between. The CDR3 DNA reads as TGTGCCAATCAGGCGAACACCGGGGAGCTGTTTTTT. This gives the protein CANQANTGELFF.

The genes are TRBV3-1 (or the pseudogene TRBV3-2) and TRBJ1-1; 7 bases are shared with TRBD1. V lost 8 bases and J lost 1; bases outside the gene matches: 7. The CDR3 covers 14 residues. Germline CDR1 reads LGHDT; CDR2 reads YNNKEL (reference sequence). The CDR3 DNA is TGTGCCAGCGGTACAGGGGTGGGGAACACTGAAGCTTTCTTT. Translation gives CASGTGVGNTEAFF.

The chain uses TRBV5-1 and TRBJ1-3, with D possibly matching TRBD1 (6 bases). The V gene lost 4 bases and the J gene lost 0 bases, with 11 bases spanning the gap. The CDR3 is made up of 15 amino acids. Germline assignment: CDR1 SGHRS and CDR2 YFSETQ. The CDR3 loop is CASSTDSFSGNTIYF. Written as DNA, the CDR3 is TGCGCCAGCAGCACGGACAGCTTCTCTGGAAACACCATATATTTT.

V gene TRBV2 combines with J gene TRBJ2-7, with D perhaps matching TRBD1 (6 bases). This CDR3 has 13 residues. V shed 5 bases and J shed 3 bases, with 11 bases lying between them. CDR1 and CDR2 (germline): SNHLY, FYNNEI. CDR3 loop: CASSRQDLYEQYF. In DNA, the CDR3 is TGTGCCAGCAGTAGACAGGACCTCTACGAGCAGTACTTC.

The rearrangement uses TRBV3-1 (or the pseudogene TRBV3-2) and TRBJ2-7, with 9 positions matching TRBD2. The CDR3 is 14 residues long. After removal of 4 bases from V and 4 bases from J, the junction contained 5 bases not matched to a gene. The germline gives CDR1 LGHDT, CDR2 YNNKEL (reference sequence). The CDR3 spells CASSPLAGQYEQYF. CDR3 coding DNA: TGTGCCAGCAGCCCTCTAGCGGGGCAATACGAGCAGTACTTC.

The chain employs TRBV10-3 and TRBJ2-6; a weak D match, TRBD1 (5 bases). CDR1 ENHRY and CDR2 SYGVKD come from the germline V gene. Trimming cost V 0 bases and J 0 bases, with 9 bases left between them. CDR3 length: 17 amino acids. The CDR3 DNA reads as TGTGCCATCAGTGAGTCGAAAGGGGTCTCTGGGGCCAACGTCCTGACTTTC. The encoded protein is CAISESKGVSGANVLTF.

V and J are TRBV4-1 and TRBJ1-2, with D maybe TRBD1 (6 bases). Germline CDR1 reads MGHRA; CDR2 reads YSYEKL. V lost 2 bases, J lost 8 bases, and 21 bases lay in between. CDR3 length: 16 residues. The CDR3 DNA reads TGCGCCAGCAGCCAAATATCCCAGGGGAGAGGGCAGGGCTACACCTTC. This encodes CASSQISQGRGQGYTF.

The CDR3 region is CASSETTGAGGYTF. For the CDR3, the DNA is TGTGCCAGCAGTGAAACGACAGGGGCGGGTGGCTACACCTTC. The genes are TRBV2 and TRBJ1-2; 8 bases are a match to TRBD1. Germline V gene sequence: CDR1 SNHLY, CDR2 FYNNEI. This CDR3 region has 14 residues. Unmatched junction bases numbered 6, after V lost 2 bases and J lost 7 bases.

This chain joins TRBV10-3 and TRBJ2-1; D unclear. Trimming stripped 3 bases from V and 3 bases from J, with 12 bases between. Germline V gives CDR1 ENHRY, CDR2 SYGVKD. The CDR3 totals 15 residues. CDR3 residues: CAISDSSNNYNEQFF. The CDR3 bases are TGTGCCATCAGTGATAGTAGCAACAACTACAATGAGCAGTTCTTC.

This sequence joins TRBV5-1 and TRBJ2-4; no clear D. Trimming shortened V by 1 base and J by 6 bases, and 8 bases separated the two germline ends. This CDR3 is built from 13 residues. Per the germline V gene, CDR1 is SGHRS and CDR2 is YFSETQ. The DNA for the CDR3 is TGCGCCAGCAGCTTGTTAGAATCAAACATTCAGTACTTC. Translation gives CASSLLESNIQYF.

The J gene is TRBJ1-5, the V gene TRBV5-6; 7 bases line up with TRBD1. CDR1 SGHDT and CDR2 YYEEEE come from the germline V gene. The CDR3 extends over 15 amino acids. V shed 1 base and J 6 bases; nucleotides not matched to a gene: 7. The CDR3 sequence: CASSLRTGGTQPQHF. The DNA of the CDR3 is TGTGCCAGCAGCTTGAGGACAGGCGGGACTCAGCCCCAGCATTTT.

This clone was detected only once. The rearrangement links TRBV27 to TRBJ1-2; maybe TRBD1 (6 bases). This CDR3 comprises 13 residues. Germline V lookup: CDR1 MNHEY, CDR2 SMNVEV (reference sequence). Trimming took off 6 bases at V and 2 bases at J, with 10 bases between the two ends. CDR3 sequence reads: CASRQGRNYGYTF. In DNA, the CDR3 is TGTGCCAGCAGACAGGGAAGGAACTATGGCTACACCTTC.

The rearrangement uses TRBV2 and TRBJ1-1; 10 bases line up with TRBD1. Losses at the gene ends were 3 bases for V and 3 bases for J; bases not matched to a gene: 1. From germline, CDR1 is SNHLY and CDR2 FYNNEI. The CDR3 is 14 amino acids. The CDR3 sequence is CASSEGQGYTEAFF. Here the CDR3 DNA reads TGTGCCAGCAGTGAGGGACAGGGGTACACTGAAGCTTTCTTT.

The V gene is TRBV4-1, the J gene TRBJ1-5; TRBD1 aligns across 7 bases. Germline values: CDR1 MGHRA, CDR2 YSYEKL. The CDR3 runs to 16 residues. With 4 bases clipped from V and 6 bases from J, the junction kept 12 bases outside the gene matches. The CDR3: CASSPYMTGRSQPQHF. DNA of the CDR3: TGCGCCAGCAGCCCCTATATGACAGGGAGGAGTCAGCCCCAGCATTTT.

The CDR3 reads CASSLGFRQGRDEQYF. The CDR3 DNA reads as TGTGCCAGCAGCTTGGGTTTCCGACAGGGAAGAGACGAGCAGTACTTC. The J gene is TRBJ2-7, the V gene TRBV7-9, with 7 bases identical to TRBD1. The CDR3 has 16 amino acids. V dropped 3 bases and J dropped 5; count of bases not matched to a gene: 13. The germline V gene has CDR1 SEHNR and CDR2 FQNEAQ (reference sequence).

The rearrangement links TRBV12-3 or TRBV12-4 to TRBJ2-3; maybe TRBD2 (5 bases). The CDR3 consists of 12 residues. Trimming stripped 5 bases from V and 7 bases from J, with 10 bases between. DNA for the CDR3: TGTGCCAGCAGTATCGGACTCAATACGCAGTATTTT. Protein: CASSIGLNTQYF.

The chain couples TRBV19 to TRBJ1-1; D may be TRBD1 (5 bases). The CDR3 loop spans 13 amino acids. Germline values: CDR1 LNHDA, CDR2 SQIVND (reference sequence). Between the trimmed V and J ends, which lost 3 bases and 7 bases, there was a span of 12 bases. CDR3: CASSIIRGGEAFF. The DNA of the CDR3 is TGTGCCAGTAGTATTATAAGGGGAGGTGAAGCTTTCTTT.

The chain has TRBV7-9 and TRBJ1-1; TRBD1 matches 11 bases. Germline lookup yields CDR1 SEHNR and CDR2 FQNEAQ (reference sequence). This CDR3 is built from 15 residues. Trimming took 2 bases from V and 7 from J; bases not matched to a gene: 6. CDR3 loop: CASSLISGQGGEAFF. The CDR3 DNA sequence: TGTGCCAGCAGCTTAATTTCGGGACAGGGGGGTGAAGCTTTCTTT.